The 32 T cell receptor beta chains below were found in one sample sequenced in a study of technical replicates of blood from a few donors. Generated by immunoSEQ multiplex PCR, the TCRdb table keeps only in-frame clones and is missing some. The table has around 67,000 clones, 86% seen once. The sample comprised PBMCs. The receptor source for this set is a human donor in good health. Some clones in this sample may be carry-over from other donors' samples.

This clone was detected only once. V and J are TRBV6-1 and TRBJ1-1; 7 bases are shared with TRBD1. The CDR3 has 14 amino acids. Trimming at V came to 5 bases and at J to 1 base, leaving 4 bases not matched to a gene. Germline loops: CDR1 MNHNS, CDR2 SASEGT. In DNA, the CDR3 is TGTGCCAGCAGTTTAAACAGGGGGAACACTGAAGCTTTCTTT. Translated: CASSLNRGNTEAFF.

The gene calls are TRBV19 and TRBJ1-1; 8 positions match TRBD1. Germline assignment: CDR1 LNHDA and CDR2 SQIVND (reference sequence). Trimming removed 5 bases from V and 6 bases from J; junction bases left unmatched: 11. The length of the CDR3 is 15 residues. CDR3 DNA: TGTGCCAGTAGTCCACGGACAGGGAGTGTGGCTGAAGCTTTCTTT. This encodes CASSPRTGSVAEAFF.

The chain joins TRBV5-1 to TRBJ2-7, with 12 positions matching TRBD2. Trimming at V came to 4 bases and at J to 2 bases, leaving 4 bases not matched to a gene. There are 15 residues in the CDR3. From germline, CDR1 is SGHRS and CDR2 YFSETQ. This CDR3 is CASSLWTSGAYEQYF. The CDR3 bases are TGCGCCAGCAGCCTTTGGACTAGCGGGGCCTACGAGCAGTACTTC.

The chain couples TRBV6-4 to TRBJ2-3; 9 bases are a match to TRBD2. The germline V gene has CDR1 MRHNA and CDR2 SNTAGT. CDR3 size: 16 residues. Germline trimming cut 0 bases from V and 4 bases from J; bases unmatched to any gene: 5. The CDR3 DNA follows: TGTGCCAGCAGTGACTCGGCGGGGGGGCTCCCAGATACGCAGTATTTT. This codes for CASSDSAGGLPDTQYF.

V gene TRBV7-2 combines with J gene TRBJ2-3; 7 bases are a match to TRBD2. The CDR3 runs to 13 residues. CDR1 and CDR2 (germline): SGHTA, FQGNSA. V lost 3 bases and J lost 6; bases outside the gene matches: 3. CDR3 in DNA: TGTGCCAGCAGCTTGGAAGCGGGGGATACGCAGTATTTT. The encoded protein is CASSLEAGDTQYF.

The chain recombines TRBV7-8 with TRBJ1-1; no clear D. Trimming removed 0 bases at V and 7 bases at J, with 15 bases between. This CDR3 has 15 amino acids. Germline CDR1 reads SGHVS; CDR2 reads FQNEAQ. This CDR3 is CASSLALQVTREAFF. CDR3 DNA: TGTGCCAGCAGCTTAGCTCTCCAGGTCACCCGTGAAGCTTTCTTT.

The rearrangement uses TRBV29-1 and TRBJ2-2; 10 nucleotides match TRBD2. Germline V lookup: CDR1 SQVTM, CDR2 ANQGSEA. This CDR3 has 16 amino acids. Trimming cost V 4 bases and J 7 bases; bases outside gene matches: 12. CDR3 coding DNA: TGCAGCGTTGGGAGAGCTAGCGGGAGAGCAGGCGGGGAGCTGTTTTTT. Protein: CSVGRASGRAGGELFF.

A single count supports this clone. The V call is TRBV7-6, the J call TRBJ2-1; 7 bases align to TRBD2. J lost 3 bases, V lost 8 bases, and 4 bases had no gene match. In germline, CDR1 is SGHVS, CDR2 FNYEAQ. The CDR3 has 13 amino acids. As DNA, the CDR3 is TGTGCCAGCTCCGGGGGGATCTACAATGAGCAGTTCTTC. It encodes CASSGGIYNEQFF.

The rearrangement links TRBV6-6 to TRBJ2-7; 9 nucleotides match TRBD1. After removal of 6 bases from V and 6 bases from J, the junction contained 15 bases not matched to a gene. The CDR3 covers 16 residues. The germline V gene encodes CDR1 MNHNY and CDR2 SVGAGI (reference sequence). In DNA form, the CDR3 reads TGTGCCAGCAGCTCGGACGGGTCGGGACAGGGTCCCGAGCAGTACTTC. Its protein product is CASSSDGSGQGPEQYF.

The chain is built from TRBV6-1 and TRBJ2-3; a possible D gene is TRBD1 (6 bases). Germline V lookup: CDR1 MNHNS, CDR2 SASEGT. The CDR3 spans 15 residues. V was trimmed by 1 base and J by 5 bases, leaving 13 bases between them. CDR3: CASSEVGARGDTQYF. CDR3 nucleotides: TGTGCCAGCAGTGAAGTGGGGGCGCGCGGAGATACGCAGTATTTT.

A few counts support this clone. The chain joins TRBV10-3 to TRBJ1-6; TRBD1 is a possible D gene (5 bases). The CDR3 totals 15 residues. Germline V gene sequence: CDR1 ENHRY, CDR2 SYGVKD. V lost 2 bases to trimming and J lost 7 bases, with 12 bases between them. The CDR3 loop reads CAISEGGEWNSPLHF. CDR3 sequence (DNA): TGTGCCATCAGTGAGGGGGGGGAGTGGAATTCACCCCTCCACTTT.

This rearrangement joins TRBV13 to TRBJ2-7; 7 bases align to TRBD2. The V and J ends lost 5 bases and 2 bases, in that order; junction bases with no gene match: 6. CDR3 length: 14 amino acids. Germline CDR1 and CDR2: PRHDT and FYEKMQ (reference sequence). The DNA of the CDR3 is TGTGCCAGCAGCATCGAAGGGAGGGCCTACGAGCAGTACTTC. This codes for CASSIEGRAYEQYF.

J is TRBJ2-3 and V is TRBV29-1; TRBD1 matches 7 bases. The V and J ends lost 4 bases and 2 bases, in that order; junction bases with no gene match: 3. The CDR3 runs to 13 residues. Germline V gene sequence: CDR1 SQVTM, CDR2 ANQGSEA. CDR3 region: CSVGDRHTDTQYF. The CDR3 region has the DNA TGCAGCGTTGGGGACAGACACACAGATACGCAGTATTTT.

This chain joins TRBV6-1 and TRBJ2-7, with unresolved D. V lost 4 bases to trimming and J lost 7 bases, with 14 bases between them. Germline-derived CDR1 and CDR2 are MNHNS and SASEGT. This CDR3 is built from 13 residues. Here the CDR3 DNA reads TGTGCCAGCAGTGTTAGGATTACGAGGGAGCAGTACTTC. Translation: CASSVRITREQYF.

The V and J genes are TRBV21-1 and TRBJ1-6; the D call of TRBD1 is as the table states it, not checked on the DNA. TRBV21-1 is an annotated pseudogene. This CDR3 region has 16 residues. The DNA of the CDR3 is TGTGCCAGCAGCAACAGACAGGGGGACAGGAAGGCACCCCTCCACTTT. Its protein is CASSNRQGDRKAPLHF.

This chain links TRBV9 with TRBJ2-3; D uncertain. V was cut by 5 bases and J by 5 bases, with 12 bases left in between. Germline V gene data show CDR1 as SGDLS and CDR2 as YYNGEE. The CDR3 has 13 residues. CDR3 DNA: TGTGCCAGCAGTGATATCAGTGGAGATACGCAGTATTTT. Protein: CASSDISGDTQYF.

The chain carries TRBV4-1 and TRBJ2-2, with D possibly being TRBD1 (5 bases). V was pared by 1 base and J by 1 base, with 16 bases between. The germline V gene has CDR1 MGHRA and CDR2 YSYEKL. The CDR3 spans 18 residues. Written as DNA, the CDR3 is TGCGCCAGCAGCCAAGCCCAGCTCAGGGTAGGGAACACCGGGGAGCTGTTTTTT. It translates to CASSQAQLRVGNTGELFF.

V is TRBV5-1 and J is TRBJ1-1, with TRBD1 as a possible D gene (6 bases). Trimming pared 7 bases from V and 1 base from J, leaving 14 bases between. This CDR3 has 14 amino acids. From germline, CDR1 is SGHRS and CDR2 YFSETQ. The CDR3 reads CASGPTGQNTEAFF. The CDR3 DNA sequence: TGCGCCAGCGGACCGACAGGACAGAACACTGAAGCTTTCTTT.

This chain links TRBV18 with TRBJ2-1; 8 nucleotides match TRBD2. Germline CDR1 is KGHSH and CDR2 is LQKENI. This CDR3 has 17 residues. Unmatched junction bases numbered 12, after V lost 4 bases and J lost 4 bases. In DNA form, the CDR3 reads TGTGCCAGCTCACGGTCCCCAGCGGGGGCCACATACAATGAGCAGTTCTTC. As protein: CASSRSPAGATYNEQFF.

The sample holds one count of this clone. A read error may account for a junction end that differs from germline. The chain uses TRBV7-9 and TRBJ2-7; 8 bases are shared with TRBD1. CDR1 is SEHNR and CDR2 is FQNEAQ in the germline V gene (reference sequence). The CDR3 sequence is 15 residues long. CDR3 protein: CASSPWTGPSNEQYF. Here the CDR3 DNA reads TGTGCCAGCAGCCCCTGGACAGGGCCCTCCAACGAGCAGTACTTC.

The chain couples TRBV7-8 to TRBJ1-5; 10 bases fit TRBD1. J lost 7 bases, V lost 5 bases, and 8 bases had no gene match. The CDR3 runs 15 residues. CDR1 and CDR2 (germline): SGHVS, FQNEAQ. CDR3 region: CASSHWDRGFQPQHF. DNA of the CDR3: TGTGCCAGCAGCCACTGGGACAGGGGATTCCAGCCCCAGCATTTT.

V is TRBV5-4 and J is TRBJ1-1; D call uncertain. CDR1 is SGHNT and CDR2 is YYREEE in the germline V gene (reference sequence). The CDR3 extends over 13 amino acids. V was shortened by 4 bases and J by 0 bases, with 7 bases between the two germline ends. CDR3 coding DNA: TGTGCCAGCAGCCCCACACTGAACACTGAAGCTTTCTTT. Amino acid sequence: CASSPTLNTEAFF.

V gene TRBV4-3 combines with J gene TRBJ2-1, with TRBD2 identical over 14 bases. CDR1 is LGHNA, CDR2 YSLEER, per germline. CDR3 length equals 16 residues. V trimming: 1 base; J trimming: 8 bases; junction bases outside the gene matches: 4. This CDR3 is CASSQGLAGGPYEQFF. CDR3 nucleotide sequence: TGCGCCAGCAGCCAAGGACTAGCGGGGGGGCCCTATGAGCAGTTCTTC.

The CDR3 DNA reads as TGTGCCAGCAGTTCCTCTAGCGGGGGGACCTACGAGCAGTACTTC. Protein sequence: CASSSSSGGTYEQYF. The V call is TRBV7-9, the J call TRBJ2-7; 11 bases match TRBD2. This CDR3 comprises 15 residues. Germline CDR1 is SEHNR and CDR2 is FQNEAQ (reference sequence). V lost 6 bases and J lost 2; bases outside the gene matches: 6.

This clone appeared a few times. The V call is TRBV18, the J call TRBJ1-2, with D unclear. From germline, CDR1 is KGHSH and CDR2 LQKENI. Trimming took 3 bases from V and 2 from J, leaving 7 bases between them. The CDR3 runs to 13 residues. CDR3 DNA: TGTGCCAGCTCACCGAGTGAAAACTATGGCTACACCTTC. This encodes CASSPSENYGYTF. The full variable domain, completed using reference TRBV18 and TRBJ1-2, is NAGVMQNPRHLVRRRGQEARLRCSPMKGHSHVYWYRQLPEEGLKFMVYLQKENIIDESGMPKERFSAEFPKEGPSILRIQQVVRGDSAAYFCASSPSENYGYTFGSGTRLTVV.

The chain is built from TRBV7-2 and TRBJ1-6, with 7 bases matching TRBD1. J was trimmed by 8 bases and V by 6 bases; bases with no gene match: 4. From germline, CDR1 is SGHTA and CDR2 FQGNSA. The CDR3 runs to 13 residues. CDR3 nucleotide sequence: TGTGCCAGCAGACGGGACAGAGATTCACCCCTCCACTTT. It codes for CASRRDRDSPLHF.

V usage is TRBV5-1 and J usage is TRBJ1-1; D not certain. Germline lookup yields CDR1 SGHRS and CDR2 YFSETQ. The CDR3 covers 14 residues. V lost 1 base and J lost 4, with 11 bases in between. In nucleotides, the CDR3 is TGCGCCAGCAGCTTGTCGACCCTAGGCACTGAAGCTTTCTTT. Amino acids: CASSLSTLGTEAFF.

Judged by abundance, this clone is medium-sized. The chain has TRBV2 and TRBJ2-7; 9 bases are shared with TRBD2. This CDR3 has 16 residues. V gave up 7 bases and J gave up 3 bases; unmatched junction bases: 13. From germline, CDR1 is SNHLY and CDR2 FYNNEI. Here the CDR3 DNA reads TGTGCCAGCACCTTCGGGCTAGCGGGACCGGGCTACGAGCAGTACTTC. Translated: CASTFGLAGPGYEQYF.

The chain joins TRBV6-5 to TRBJ2-5; no firm D call. With 6 bases removed from V and 3 bases from J, the gap between germline ends came to 8 bases. Germline V gene sequence: CDR1 MNHEY, CDR2 SVGAGI. The CDR3 extends over 12 amino acids. The CDR3 loop reads CASSPTEETQYF. The CDR3 nucleotides read TGTGCCAGCAGCCCGACTGAAGAGACCCAGTACTTC.

This chain joins TRBV2 and TRBJ2-3; 10 positions match TRBD1. Germline CDR1 SNHLY, CDR2 FYNNEI. The CDR3 loop spans 16 amino acids. Losses at the gene ends were 2 bases for V and 5 bases for J; bases not matched to a gene: 7. CDR3 sequence reads: CASSETPGQGVDTQYF. In DNA form, the CDR3 reads TGTGCCAGCAGTGAAACCCCCGGACAGGGGGTAGATACGCAGTATTTT.

The chain has TRBV7-9 and TRBJ1-1; 7 nucleotides line up with TRBD1. V shed 5 bases, J shed 3 bases, and the junction held 9 bases outside the gene matches. Germline assignment: CDR1 SEHNR and CDR2 FQNEAQ (reference sequence). The CDR3 loop spans 15 amino acids. The CDR3 reads CASSISRDSHTEAFF. The CDR3 nucleotides read TGTGCCAGCAGCATAAGCCGGGACAGTCACACTGAAGCTTTCTTT. The full variable domain, rest sourced from reference TRBV7-9 and TRBJ1-1, is DTGVSQNPRHKITKRGQNVTFRCDPISEHNRLYWYRQTLGQGPEFLTYFQNEAQLEKSRLLSDRFSAERPKGSFSTLEIQRTEQGDSAMYLCASSISRDSHTEAFFGQGTRLTVV.

V gene TRBV27 combines with J gene TRBJ1-2; D unclear. Germline V gene lookup returns CDR1 MNHEY and CDR2 SMNVEV (reference sequence). This CDR3 is 15 amino acids long. V was trimmed by 4 bases and J by 5 bases, leaving 17 bases between them. The CDR3 coding sequence is TGTGCCAGCAGTTCCCAGACGGAGATTTTTTATGGCTACACCTTC. As protein: CASSSQTEIFYGYTF.